The 11 T cell receptor beta chains below all came from one sample that was sequenced in a study of blood T cell repertoires in COVID-19. Profiling relied on immunoSEQ multiplex PCR, and the TCRdb table lists in-frame clones only, not all of them. This table has tens of thousands of clones, approximately 86% appearing once. The sample was peripheral blood. Receptors originate from a man older than 75 with active or convalescent COVID-19.

The gene calls are TRBV7-9 and TRBJ2-1, with 7 bases that match TRBD2. Germline V gene lookup returns CDR1 SEHNR and CDR2 FQNEAQ (reference sequence). The CDR3 consists of 14 residues. The J segment lost 9 bases and the V segment lost 0 bases, leaving 5 bases of the junction unmatched. CDR3 nucleotide sequence: TGTGCCAGCAGCTTAGCCTCTAGCGGTGCTGAGCAGTTCTTC. Encoded protein: CASSLASSGAEQFF.

The chain links TRBV5-1 to TRBJ2-1; TRBD1 matches at 7 bases. CDR3 length equals 15 residues. J lost 2 bases, V lost 4 bases, and 6 bases had no gene match. Germline V gives CDR1 SGHRS, CDR2 YFSETQ. The CDR3 region is CASSTSDRAYNEQFF. In DNA form, the CDR3 reads TGCGCCAGCAGCACCTCCGACAGGGCCTACAATGAGCAGTTCTTC.

The chain employs TRBV6-5 and TRBJ2-1; 11 bases agree with TRBD2. V lost 5 bases and J lost 3; bases outside the gene matches: 3. CDR1 is MNHEY and CDR2 is SVGAGI in the germline V gene. This CDR3 has 15 amino acids. In nucleotides, the CDR3 is TGTGCCAGCAGTCACGGGACTAGCGGCTACAATGAGCAGTTCTTC. It translates to CASSHGTSGYNEQFF.

This chain uses TRBV19 with TRBJ2-5; 9 bases fit TRBD2. V dropped 0 bases and J dropped 4; count of bases not matched to a gene: 6. This CDR3 contains 16 residues. CDR1 is LNHDA, CDR2 SQIVND, per germline (reference sequence). In DNA, the CDR3 is TGTGCCAGTAGTATAGACCGGACTAGCGTGCCAGAGACCCAGTACTTC. It specifies CASSIDRTSVPETQYF.

The chain is built from TRBV11-3 and TRBJ1-1; a weak D match, TRBD1 (5 bases). With 6 bases removed from V and 4 bases from J, the gap between germline ends came to 15 bases. This CDR3 has 14 amino acids. CDR1 and CDR2 from the germline V gene are SGHNT and YENEEA. The CDR3: CASRQEIRGTEAFF. CDR3 nucleotides: TGTGCCAGCAGACAGGAGATCAGAGGCACTGAAGCTTTCTTT.

The chain uses TRBV5-1 and TRBJ1-1; D unresolved. This CDR3 comprises 13 residues. Trimming shortened V by 2 bases and J by 3 bases, and 8 bases separated the two germline ends. The V gene's germline CDR1 is SGHRS and CDR2 YFSETQ. CDR3: CASSLERDTEAFF. CDR3 bases: TGCGCCAGCAGCTTAGAACGGGACACTGAAGCTTTCTTT.

This clone was counted once. V usage is TRBV5-1 and J usage is TRBJ1-4, with D unresolved. The CDR3 is made up of 16 amino acids. V was trimmed by 3 bases and J by 0 bases, leaving 12 bases between them. The V gene's germline CDR1 is SGHRS and CDR2 YFSETQ. The chain's CDR3 is CASSSTLRATNEKLFF. The DNA of the CDR3 is TGCGCCAGCAGCTCGACCTTGAGGGCAACTAATGAAAAACTGTTTTTT. Full variable domain (outside the CDR3, taken from reference TRBV5-1 and TRBJ1-4): KAGVTQTPRYLIKTRGQQVTLSCSPISGHRSVSWYQQTPGQGLQFLFEYFSETQRNKGNFPGRFSGRQFSNSRSEMNVSTLELGDSALYLCASSSTLRATNEKLFFGSGTQLSVL.

This chain joins TRBV28 and TRBJ1-4; D call uncertain. Germline CDR1 MDHEN, CDR2 SYDVKM. CDR3 length: 13 amino acids. V was trimmed by 10 bases and J by 4 bases, leaving 13 bases between them. The CDR3 protein is CATRTGGNEKLFF. For the CDR3, the DNA is TGTGCCACCCGGACGGGAGGTAATGAAAAACTGTTTTTT. Based on the CDR3 plus reference TRBV28 and TRBJ1-4, the full variable domain is DVKVTQSSRYLVKRTGEKVFLECVQDMDHENMFWYRQDPGLGLRLIYFSYDVKMKEKGDIPEGYSVSREKKERFSLILESASTNQTSMYLCATRTGGNEKLFFGSGTQLSVL.

This rearrangement joins TRBV12-5 to TRBJ1-2; possibly TRBD1 for D (6 bases). The CDR3 has 14 amino acids. Germline V gene lookup returns CDR1 LGHNT and CDR2 FRNRAP. V was clipped by 7 bases and J by 8 bases, with 20 bases between them. The CDR3 spells CASAYRGGALGYTF. For the CDR3, the DNA is TGTGCTAGTGCTTATAGGGGGGGCGCGTTAGGCTACACCTTC.

The V call is TRBV15, the J call TRBJ1-3, with D maybe TRBD1 (6 bases). Germline CDR1 LNHNV, CDR2 YYDKDF (reference sequence). Trimming pared 2 bases from V and 3 bases from J, leaving 14 bases between. This CDR3 contains 16 residues. The CDR3 DNA follows: TGTGCCACCAGCAGACTTCCAGGGGCCTTTGGAAACACCATATATTTT. It specifies CATSRLPGAFGNTIYF.

This clone was detected a few times. This rearrangement joins TRBV30 to TRBJ2-2; 7 positions match TRBD2. V was clipped by 3 bases and J by 7 bases; unmatched bases: 8. The germline V gene has CDR1 GTSNPN and CDR2 SVGIG (reference sequence). This CDR3 region has 14 residues. The CDR3 nucleotides are TGTGCCTGGAGGGTAGCGGGTCAATTCGGGGAGCTGTTTTTT. Its protein product is CAWRVAGQFGELFF.